In this sample, the clone carrying this TCR beta chain turned up a few times. Its antigen remains unknown. A second PCR of roughly 7 to 11 cycles used a sample-barcoded 5' primer and a J-beta primer mix. Via MiXCR, TCRdb re-called the 5' RACE reads, giving one row per CDR3 protein. The data show 700,000 to 950,000 distinct CDR3 sequences, with 55% to 70% seen just once and approximately 21% held by the top ten. The source of the sample is a study of blood T cells in healthy people across ages. Germline V gives CDR1 MNHEY, CDR2 SVGAGI. Trimming cost V 3 bases and J 7 bases, with 9 bases left between them. The CDR3 covers 12 residues. Staff drew ten milliliters of peripheral blood from each donor. The study's findings and limits: Naive T cell percentage showed a strong correlation with TCR beta diversity. Getting older went along with TCR beta diversity per million T cells dropping roughly linearly. With donor CMV status unknown, expanded clonotype changes were possibly confounded.

The chain joins TRBV6-5 to TRBJ1-2, with D uncertain. This TCR was sampled from a man younger than 45 in good health. The source material was blood. DNA of the CDR3: TGTGCCAGCAGTTATAAGGGCTTTGGCTACACCTTC. Its translation: CASSYKGFGYTF.